This TCR beta chain is from a study of regulatory T cells in long-lasting Graves disease. As to time point: newly diagnosed GD, antithyroid drugs for less than 3 months. Extracted RNA from PBMCs served as the source of the TCR library. Arm-PCR of CDR3 regions and iRepertoire HTBI primers were the basis on which TCR beta libraries were built. TCRdb processed the multiplex PCR reads anew with MiXCR; each CDR3 protein has one entry. The table records around 480,000 distinct CDR3 sequences, around 15% of them present only once. The sample was also reused in another study, on T cells in Graves' hyperthyroidism and ophthalmopathy.

The source material was peripheral blood mononuclear cells (PBMCs), sampled at new diagnosis, from a patient treated with antithyroid drugs. The sequence derives from a man aged 35 to 55 with Graves disease.

The CDR3 protein is CASRIPGPSSAFF. The CDR3 nucleotides read TGTGCCAGCAGGATCCCGGGACCGTCGTCGGCTTTCTTT. This rearrangement joins TRBV28 to TRBJ1-1; TRBD1 might be the D (5 bases). CDR3 length equals 13 residues. The V gene lost 6 bases and the J gene lost 11 bases, with 19 bases spanning the gap. CDR1 is MDHEN and CDR2 is SYDVKM in the germline V gene.